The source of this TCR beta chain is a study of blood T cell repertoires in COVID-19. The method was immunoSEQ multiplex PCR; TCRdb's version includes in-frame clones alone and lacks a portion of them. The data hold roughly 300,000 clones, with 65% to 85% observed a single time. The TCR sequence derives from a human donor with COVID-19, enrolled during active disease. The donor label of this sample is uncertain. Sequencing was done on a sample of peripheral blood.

The CDR3 region has the DNA TGTGCCAGCAGCCAGAACGGGGGGGATCAGCCCCAGCATTTT. It codes for CASSQNGGDQPQHF. The rearrangement links TRBV7-2 to TRBJ1-5; D possibly corresponds to TRBD1 (5 bases). Between the trimmed V and J ends, which lost 5 bases and 5 bases, there was a span of 13 bases. CDR1 and CDR2 (germline): SGHTA, FQGNSA. The CDR3 runs to 14 residues.